This is a list of T cell receptor beta chains from one sample in a study of shared clonotypes between healthy human individuals. Assay used: immunoSEQ multiplex PCR; TCRdb lists only in-frame clones, some missing. Among more than 2,000,000 clones listed, around 94% were seen once. Sequenced material: naive CD4+ T cells sorted from blood. The source of these receptors is a man aged 18 to 35 in good health. Each CDR3 is given with its conserved first and last residue. A D gene is named only where the DNA matches it firmly. The size of a clone is reported for some rows only, either as once, few or many, or as a class for expanded clones.

TRBJ2-7,TRBV18,.,.,TGTGCCAGCTCACCACCGTCCTCCTACGAGCAGTACTTC,CASSPPSSYEQYF
TRBJ1-6,TRBV2,.,.,TGTGCCAGCAGGCTGCCCTCCTATAATTCACCCCTCCACTTT,CASRLPSYNSPLHF
TRBJ2-5,TRBV6-1,TRBD1,once,TGTGCCAGCGATCCACAGGGGACATACGGGGAGACCCAGTACTTC,CASDPQGTYGETQYF
TRBJ2-2,TRBV5-1,.,.,TGCGCCAGCAGCTTGGATGGTGGGAGCGGGGAGCTGTTTTTT,CASSLDGGSGELFF
TRBJ2-1,TRBV7-2,TRBD1,.,TGTGCCAGCAGTCTCCTACAGGGGGCGGGCTACAATGAGCAGTTCTTC,CASSLLQGAGYNEQFF
TRBJ2-7,TRBV10-1,.,.,TGCGCCAGCAGTGAGTCGGAGGGGAGTGACGAGCAGTACTTC,CASSESEGSDEQYF
TRBJ2-1,TRBV6-4,.,.,TGTGCCAGCAGTGACTCGCGGGCTCTGGGGCAGTTCTTC,CASSDSRALGQFF
TRBJ1-6,TRBV27,.,.,TGTGCCAGCAGTTTGGTCAGGGATTCACCCCTCCACTTT,CASSLVRDSPLHF
TRBJ2-1,TRBV6-5,.,.,TGTGCCACCCGACAAGGGGGCTCCTACAATGAGCAGTTCTTC,CATRQGGSYNEQFF
TRBJ2-1,TRBV6-5,.,.,TGTGCCAGCAGACAGGGTAATGAGCAGTTCTTC,CASRQGNEQFF
TRBJ2-7,TRBV7-2,.,.,TGTGCCAGCAGCCCTAAGACAAACCCCCCCCTCGACGAGCAGTACTTC,CASSPKTNPPLDEQYF
TRBJ2-1,TRBV6-1,.,.,TGTGCCAGCAGTGAAGCATATAACAATGAGCAGTTCTTC,CASSEAYNNEQFF
TRBJ1-2,TRBV2,TRBD1,.,TGTGCCAGCAGACAGGGGGCAGGCGGCTACACCTTC,CASRQGAGGYTF
TRBJ2-1,TRBV2,TRBD2,.,TGTGCCAGCAGGAGCAGCGGGAGCTCCTACAATGAGCAGTTCTTC,CASRSSGSSYNEQFF
TRBJ2-7,TRBV7-9,TRBD2,.,TGTGCCAGCAGCCCGCCCCGACTAGCGGGGACCTACGAGCAGTACTTC,CASSPPRLAGTYEQYF
TRBJ1-4,TRBV7-2,.,.,TGTGCCAGCAGCTTCGGCCCGGGTGAAAAACTGTTTTTT,CASSFGPGEKLFF
TRBJ2-5,TRBV14,.,.,TGTGCCAGCAGCCAAGGCGGCAGAGTGTACCAAGAGACCCAGTACTTC,CASSQGGRVYQETQYF
TRBJ1-2,TRBV18,.,.,TGTGCCAGCTCACCAAAGGGAGGAGGCTACACCTTC,CASSPKGGGYTF
TRBJ2-1,TRBV15,.,.,TGTGCCACCAGCAGAGTCGGCGTAAGTGAGCAGTTCTTC,CATSRVGVSEQFF
TRBJ2-4,TRBV19,.,.,TGTGCCAGTAGTATACCTCGAAGGTCAGGGGCCACGAAGTCCACCATTCAGTACTTC,CASSIPRRSGATKSTIQYF
TRBJ2-1,TRBV27,TRBD2,.,TGTGCCAGCAGGCTGACTAGCGGGGGGTACAATGAGCAGTTCTTC,CASRLTSGGYNEQFF
TRBJ2-3,TRBV27,TRBD2,.,TGTGCCAGCAGTCCTAGCGGGAGGGGAACAGATACGCAGTATTTT,CASSPSGRGTDTQYF
TRBJ2-3,TRBV4-1,TRBD2,.,TGCGCCAGCAGCCTCGGACCCGGGACTAGCGGGAGCTCAGATACGCAGTATTTT,CASSLGPGTSGSSDTQYF
TRBJ2-1,TRBV7-9,.,.,TGTGCCAGCAGCACTCCCCGTGGATTTAGCTCCTACAATGAGCAGTTCTTC,CASSTPRGFSSYNEQFF
TRBJ2-5,TRBV27,.,.,TGTGCCAGCGCCGATCGGCGCCTCTGGTTAGGGGATCAAGAGACCCAGTACTTC,CASADRRLWLGDQETQYF
TRBJ1-6,TRBV7-2,.,few,TGTGCCAGCAGCTTATGGTCTTTTAATTCACCCCTCCACTTT,CASSLWSFNSPLHF
TRBJ1-1,TRBV5-1,.,.,TGCGCCAGCAGCTCGCAGGGGACCGCTGAAGCTTTCTTT,CASSSQGTAEAFF
TRBJ2-6,TRBV28,.,.,TGTGCCAGCAGCCCTTCCATAGCTGGGGCCAACGTCCTGACTTTC,CASSPSIAGANVLTF
TRBJ1-1,TRBV5-1,.,.,TGCGCCAGCAGCATGGACGGGGGGGCGCGTACTGAAGCTTTCTTT,CASSMDGGARTEAFF
TRBJ1-5,TRBV5-6,.,.,.,CASSSSRSNQPQHF
TRBJ1-4,TRBV7-9,.,.,TGTGCCAGCAGCTTAGCCTCGACAGCGAGCCTTGAAAAACTGTTTTTT,CASSLASTASLEKLFF
TRBJ2-7,TRBV11-2,.,.,TGTGCCAGCAGCTTAGTCAGGGGATTCTCCGTTTACGAGCAGTACTTC,CASSLVRGFSVYEQYF
TRBJ2-5,TRBV28,.,.,TGTGCCAGCAGTTTTCGGGAGACCCAGTACTTC,CASSFRETQYF
TRBJ1-2,TRBV5-1,TRBD1,.,TGCGCCAGCAGCTTGGGGACAGGCGACTATGGCTACACCTTC,CASSLGTGDYGYTF
TRBJ2-3,TRBV27,TRBD2,.,TGTGCCAGCAGACTAGCGGGAGTAGATACGCAGTATTTT,CASRLAGVDTQYF
TRBJ1-6,TRBV6-6,.,.,TGTGCCAGCAGTTACGGCCAGGGGAGCTCACCCCTCCACTTT,CASSYGQGSSPLHF
TRBJ1-1,TRBV5-8,.,.,TGTGCCAGCAGCCGGGAGGCCAGGGTCGAAGCTTTCTTT,CASSREARVEAFF
TRBJ1-2,TRBV6-6,.,.,TGTGCCAGCAGTTCCTGGACATCCAACCAGGGTGGCTACACCTTC,CASSSWTSNQGGYTF
TRBJ1-1,TRBV30,.,.,TGTGCCTGGACCCCTAAGGCGGAGGCTTTCTTT,CAWTPKAEAFF
TRBJ2-1,TRBV4-1,TRBD2,.,TGCGCCAGCAGCCAGACACTAGCGGGAGAGTACAATGAGCAGTTCTTC,CASSQTLAGEYNEQFF
TRBJ1-6,TRBV4-3,TRBD1,.,TGCGCCAGCAGCTGGGACAGGACGGGAAATTCACCCCTCCACTTT,CASSWDRTGNSPLHF
TRBJ2-7,TRBV28,.,.,TGTGCCAGCAGTTTAATCCAGGGCGTTCGGGAGCAGTACTTC,CASSLIQGVREQYF
TRBJ2-7,TRBV7-8,TRBD1,.,TGTGCCAGCAGCTTTAGGGGACAGGGAGCCTACGAGCAGTACTTC,CASSFRGQGAYEQYF
TRBJ1-1,TRBV7-2,TRBD1,.,TGTGCCAGCAGCCCCGGGACAGGGTCGGCGGAAGCTTTCTTT,CASSPGTGSAEAFF
TRBJ1-6,TRBV27,TRBD1,.,TGTGCCAGCAGTTCCAGGACAGGGAAGGAATCACCCCTCCACTTT,CASSSRTGKESPLHF
TRBJ2-1,TRBV7-6,.,.,TGTGCCAGCAGCTTAGAGGGTGCAGACAGCAATGAGCAGTTCTTC,CASSLEGADSNEQFF
TRBJ2-7,TRBV30,TRBD1,.,TGTGCCTTAGACAGGGCGACCTACGAGCAGTACTTC,CALDRATYEQYF
TRBJ2-6,TRBV7-3,.,once,TGTGCCAGCAGCTTAACAGCTACGGGGTATGGGGCCAACGTCCTGACTTTC,CASSLTATGYGANVLTF
TRBJ2-1,TRBV5-4,TRBD2,.,TGTGCCAGCAGCCTACCCTCGCAACCGGGGGGGAGCAACAATGAGCAGTTCTTC,CASSLPSQPGGSNNEQFF
TRBJ2-3,TRBV6-1,.,.,TGTGCCAGCAGTGAAGCTGGGGGGAGCACAGATACGCAGTATTTT,CASSEAGGSTDTQYF
TRBJ2-7,TRBV9,TRBD2,.,TGTGCCAGCAGCGTAGAAGGGCCGGGGGGTTACGAGCAGTACTTC,CASSVEGPGGYEQYF
TRBJ2-6,TRBV18,TRBD1,.,TGTGCCAGCTCACCGGGGACAGGGAGTACAGGGGCCAACGTCCTGACTTTC,CASSPGTGSTGANVLTF
TRBJ2-2,TRBV5-1,.,.,TGCGCCAGCAGCCGCACGAGTATAGAGGGGACCGGGGAGCTGTTTTTT,CASSRTSIEGTGELFF
TRBJ2-6,TRBV10-3,.,.,TGTGCCATCAGTGAGACGAGTTATAACACTGGGGCCAACGTCCTGACTTTC,CAISETSYNTGANVLTF
TRBJ2-2,TRBV5-1,TRBD1,.,TGCGCCAGCAGCTCCGGACAGGGTTCAGCGGTTAGGAACACCGGGGAGCTGTTTTTT,CASSSGQGSAVRNTGELFF
TRBJ1-1,TRBV27,TRBD1,.,TGTGCCAGCAGTCGCTGGGACAGGACGAACGAAGCTTTCTTT,CASSRWDRTNEAFF
TRBJ1-1,TRBV2,TRBD1,.,TGTGCCAGCAGGTCTGACAGGGGGTCGGGGGGTACTGAAGCTTTCTTT,CASRSDRGSGGTEAFF
TRBJ2-7,TRBV27,.,.,TGTGCCAGCAGGAGCAGGGGGGGAGGACCCTCCTACGAGCAGTACTTC,CASRSRGGGPSYEQYF
TRBJ1-2,TRBV30,.,.,TGTGCCTGGAGTCCAACGGGTGGCTATGGCTACACCTTC,CAWSPTGGYGYTF
TRBJ1-5,TRBV18,TRBD1,.,TGTGCCAGCTCACCTCCGGGACAGGGGGCGAGTCAGCCCCAGCATTTT,CASSPPGQGASQPQHF